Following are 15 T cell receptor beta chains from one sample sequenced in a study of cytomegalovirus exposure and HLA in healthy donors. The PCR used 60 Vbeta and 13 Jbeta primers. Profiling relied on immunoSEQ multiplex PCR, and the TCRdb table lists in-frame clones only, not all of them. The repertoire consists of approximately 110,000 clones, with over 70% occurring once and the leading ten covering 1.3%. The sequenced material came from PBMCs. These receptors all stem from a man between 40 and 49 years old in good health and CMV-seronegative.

Written as DNA, the CDR3 is TGTGCCACCAGCAGATATACGGGAGGGTCCTACAATGAGCAGTTCTTC. This encodes CATSRYTGGSYNEQFF. V and J are TRBV15 and TRBJ2-1; TRBD2 aligns across 8 bases. The CDR3 sequence is 16 residues long. V was pared by 2 bases and J by 1 base, with 4 bases of the junction left unmatched. Germline V lookup: CDR1 LNHNV, CDR2 YYDKDF (reference sequence). Filled out from reference TRBV15 and TRBJ2-1, the complete variable domain reads DAMVIQNPRYQVTQFGKPVTLSCSQTLNHNVMYWYQQKSSQAPKLLFHYYDKDFNNEADTPDNFQSRRPNTSFCFLDIRSPGLGDTAMYLCATSRYTGGSYNEQFFGPGTRLTVL.

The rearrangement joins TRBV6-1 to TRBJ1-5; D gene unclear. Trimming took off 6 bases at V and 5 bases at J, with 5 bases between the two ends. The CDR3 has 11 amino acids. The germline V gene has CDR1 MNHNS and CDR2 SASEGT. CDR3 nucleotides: TGTGCCAGCAGCCCCGATCAGCCCCAGCATTTT. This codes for CASSPDQPQHF.

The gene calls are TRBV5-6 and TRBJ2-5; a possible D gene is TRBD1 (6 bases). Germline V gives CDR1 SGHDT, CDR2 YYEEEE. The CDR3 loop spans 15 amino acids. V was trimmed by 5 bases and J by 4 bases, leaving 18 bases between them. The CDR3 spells CASSSRQLGGETQYF. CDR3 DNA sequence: TGTGCCAGCAGTTCGAGACAACTAGGGGGAGAGACCCAGTACTTC.

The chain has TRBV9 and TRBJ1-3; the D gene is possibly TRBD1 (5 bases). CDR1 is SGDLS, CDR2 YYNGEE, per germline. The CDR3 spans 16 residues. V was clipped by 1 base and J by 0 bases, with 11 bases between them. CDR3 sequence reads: CASSVLDSYSGNTIYF. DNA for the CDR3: TGTGCCAGCAGCGTATTAGACAGCTACTCTGGAAACACCATATATTTT.

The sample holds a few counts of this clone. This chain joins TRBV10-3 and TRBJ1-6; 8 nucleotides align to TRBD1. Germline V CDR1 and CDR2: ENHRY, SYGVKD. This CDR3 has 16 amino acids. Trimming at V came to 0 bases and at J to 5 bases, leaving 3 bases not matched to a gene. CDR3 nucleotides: TGTGCCATCAGTGAGTCGGGGACAGGTCATAATTCACCCCTCCACTTT. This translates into CAISESGTGHNSPLHF.

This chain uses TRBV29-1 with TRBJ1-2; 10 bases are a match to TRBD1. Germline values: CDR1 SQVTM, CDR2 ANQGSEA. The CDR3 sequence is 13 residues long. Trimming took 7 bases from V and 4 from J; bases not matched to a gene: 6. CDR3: CSAQTGGFYGYTF. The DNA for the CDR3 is TGCAGCGCCCAGACAGGGGGCTTCTATGGCTACACCTTC.

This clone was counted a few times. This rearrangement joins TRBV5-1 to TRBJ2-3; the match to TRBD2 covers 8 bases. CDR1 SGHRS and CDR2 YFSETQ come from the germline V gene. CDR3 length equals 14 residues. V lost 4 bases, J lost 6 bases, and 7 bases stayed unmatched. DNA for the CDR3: TGCGCCAGCAGCGACCCGGGGGGGCCGGATACGCAGTATTTT. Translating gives CASSDPGGPDTQYF.

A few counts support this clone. The CDR3 protein is CATSRAPGVFNSPLHF. For the CDR3, the DNA is TGTGCCACCAGCAGAGCCCCAGGGGTATTTAATTCACCCCTCCACTTT. This rearrangement joins TRBV15 to TRBJ1-6; a possible D gene is TRBD1 (6 bases). The germline V gene encodes CDR1 LNHNV and CDR2 YYDKDF (reference sequence). V shed 1 base and J shed 6 bases, with 13 bases lying between them. The length of the CDR3 is 16 residues.

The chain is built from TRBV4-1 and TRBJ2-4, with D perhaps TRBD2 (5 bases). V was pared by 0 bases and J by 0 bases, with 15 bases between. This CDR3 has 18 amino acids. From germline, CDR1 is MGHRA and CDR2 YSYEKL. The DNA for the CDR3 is TGCGCCAGCAGCCAAGATGCCTCGGGGTCAATAGCCAAAAACATTCAGTACTTC. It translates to CASSQDASGSIAKNIQYF.

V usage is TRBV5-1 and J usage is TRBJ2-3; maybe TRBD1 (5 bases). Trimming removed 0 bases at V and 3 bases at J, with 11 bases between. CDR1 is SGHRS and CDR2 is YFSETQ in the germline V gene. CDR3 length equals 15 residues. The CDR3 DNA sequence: TGCGCCAGCAGCTTGGTCAGGGTAGGGACAGATACGCAGTATTTT. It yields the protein CASSLVRVGTDTQYF.

The CDR3 sequence is CASSYQRQGFRGYTF. The CDR3 DNA reads as TGTGCCAGCAGTTACCAGAGACAGGGGTTTAGAGGCTACACCTTC. This sequence joins TRBV6-6 and TRBJ1-2; 8 nucleotides align to TRBD1. Unmatched junction bases numbered 10, after V lost 2 bases and J lost 8 bases. This CDR3 has 15 amino acids. Per germline, CDR1 MNHNY and CDR2 SVGAGI (reference sequence).

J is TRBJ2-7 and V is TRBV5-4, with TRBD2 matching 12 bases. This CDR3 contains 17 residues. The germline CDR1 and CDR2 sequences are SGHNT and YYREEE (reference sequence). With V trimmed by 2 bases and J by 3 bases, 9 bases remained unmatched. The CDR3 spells CASSFLQGTSGHYEQYF. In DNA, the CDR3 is TGTGCCAGCAGCTTTCTTCAGGGGACTAGCGGGCACTACGAGCAGTACTTC.

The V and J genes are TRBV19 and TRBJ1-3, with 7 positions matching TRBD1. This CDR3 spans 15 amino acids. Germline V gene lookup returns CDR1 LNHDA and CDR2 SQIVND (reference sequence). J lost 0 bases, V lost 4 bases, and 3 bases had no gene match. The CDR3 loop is CASSTDRASGNTIYF. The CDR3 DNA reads TGTGCCAGTAGTACCGACAGGGCCTCTGGAAACACCATATATTTT.

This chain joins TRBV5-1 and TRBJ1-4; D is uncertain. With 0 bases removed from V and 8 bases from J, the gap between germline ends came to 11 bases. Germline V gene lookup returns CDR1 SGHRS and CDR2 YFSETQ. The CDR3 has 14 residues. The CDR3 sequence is CASSLATQREKLFF. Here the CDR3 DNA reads TGCGCCAGCAGCTTGGCAACTCAGAGGGAAAAACTGTTTTTT.

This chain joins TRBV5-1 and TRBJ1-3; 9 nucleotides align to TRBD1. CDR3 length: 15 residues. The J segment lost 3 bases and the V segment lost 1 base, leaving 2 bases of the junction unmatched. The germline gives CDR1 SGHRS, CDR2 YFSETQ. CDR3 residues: CASSLSTGGGNTIYF. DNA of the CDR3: TGCGCCAGCAGCTTGTCGACAGGGGGTGGAAACACCATATATTTT. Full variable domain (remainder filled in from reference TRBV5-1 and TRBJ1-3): KAGVTQTPRYLIKTRGQQVTLSCSPISGHRSVSWYQQTPGQGLQFLFEYFSETQRNKGNFPGRFSGRQFSNSRSEMNVSTLELGDSALYLCASSLSTGGGNTIYFGEGSWLTVV.